The following is a T cell receptor beta chain sequence with its context. This record belongs to a study of blood T cell repertoires in COVID-19. Background on the study: From the United States, Italy and Spain came samples of acute and convalescent COVID-19. Sources were T cells, B-cell-depleted T cells, or PBMCs; the material itself was cDNA or gDNA.

The CDR3 is 15 amino acids. The germline gives CDR1 KGHDR, CDR2 SFDVKD. Trimming cost V 3 bases and J 0 bases, with 8 bases left between them. Original analysis: Reference gene primer amplification gave estimated nucleated cell counts. Sequencing used immunoSEQ multiplex PCR; TCRdb keeps in-frame clones, though not all of them. From that table come the V and J calls and clone size; the DNA was used to work out D and trimming. The table includes approximately 90,000 clones, around 80% detected once. The V and J genes are TRBV24-1 and TRBJ2-1; D is possibly TRBD1 (6 bases). The receptor comes from a human donor in a cohort sampled during active COVID-19. The sample taken for sequencing was peripheral blood. CDR3 sequence reads: CATSDAGASYNEQFF. The CDR3 nucleotides read TGTGCCACCAGTGATGCAGGGGCCTCCTACAATGAGCAGTTCTTC.